Each of the 7 T cell receptor beta chains below was sequenced from the same sample in a study of shared clonotypes between healthy human individuals. Method: immunoSEQ multiplex PCR; TCRdb's copy keeps in-frame clones and lacks some. The sample has about 640,000 clones, about two thirds seen once; the top ten hold about 1.7%. Sequencing was done on a sample of memory CD4+ T cells sorted from blood. Subset reported: CD45RA-negative fraction. The receptors stem from a woman aged 30 to 39 in good health.

This clone came up a few times. The chain employs TRBV27 and TRBJ2-2; 8 bases align to TRBD1. Germline V gene sequence: CDR1 MNHEY, CDR2 SMNVEV (reference sequence). The CDR3 consists of 14 residues. V was clipped by 6 bases and J by 6 bases; unmatched bases: 6. The CDR3: CASRLWTGPGELFF. The CDR3 DNA is TGTGCCAGCAGACTCTGGACAGGGCCCGGGGAGCTGTTTTTT.

Of note for this clone: The same CDR3 arises from other DNA sequences in this sample as well. V gene TRBV11-3 combines with J gene TRBJ2-3; D is ambiguous. CDR3 length: 13 residues. Germline CDR1 SGHNT, CDR2 YENEEA. Trimming removed 0 bases from V and 3 bases from J, with 4 bases in between. In DNA, the CDR3 is TGTGCCAGCAGCTTAGATGAGACAGATACGCAGTATTTT. It yields the protein CASSLDETDTQYF.

This clone was detected only once. The V gene is TRBV28, the J gene TRBJ2-1; D gene ambiguous. The CDR3 totals 15 residues. In germline, CDR1 is MDHEN, CDR2 SYDVKM. Trimming removed 1 base at V and 1 base at J, with 8 bases between. In DNA form, the CDR3 reads TGTGCCAGCAGTTTATCGGCGCCGTCCTACAATGAGCAGTTCTTC. Encoded protein: CASSLSAPSYNEQFF.

The chain recombines TRBV5-6 with TRBJ2-7; the match to TRBD1 covers 8 bases. CDR1 SGHDT and CDR2 YYEEEE come from the germline V gene. V was clipped by 6 bases and J by 4 bases; unmatched bases: 9. The CDR3 sequence is 14 residues long. This CDR3 reads CASTADRGVYEQYF. The CDR3 DNA follows: TGTGCCAGCACCGCCGACAGGGGAGTGTACGAGCAGTACTTC.

This chain uses TRBV19 with TRBJ2-1, with 8 bases identical to TRBD2. CDR1 and CDR2 from the germline V gene are LNHDA and SQIVND (reference sequence). The CDR3 has 16 residues. V lost 1 base to trimming and J lost 10 bases; unmatched junction nucleotides: 12. The CDR3 here is CASSIVSAGAPREQFF. CDR3 DNA sequence: TGTGCCAGTAGTATAGTTTCAGCGGGAGCCCCTCGGGAGCAGTTCTTC.

The chain employs TRBV11-2 and TRBJ2-1; the match to TRBD2 covers 7 bases. The CDR3 has 13 residues. Trimming cost V 6 bases and J 12 bases; bases outside gene matches: 11. Germline V lookup: CDR1 SGHAT, CDR2 FQNNGV. CDR3 residues: CASRYIGGRGQFF. The CDR3 DNA reads as TGTGCCAGCAGATATATTGGCGGGAGAGGGCAGTTCTTC.

This rearrangement joins TRBV9 to TRBJ1-1; D gene uncertain. This CDR3 comprises 14 residues. The V and J ends lost 4 bases and 0 bases respectively, with 10 bases between them. Germline V gives CDR1 SGDLS, CDR2 YYNGEE. Here the CDR3 DNA reads TGTGCCAGCAGCCCCCGGGGTCTGAACACTGAAGCTTTCTTT. Protein product: CASSPRGLNTEAFF.